Following are 17 T cell receptor beta chains from one sample sequenced in a study of T-cell memory formation after mild COVID-19. TCRdb re-derived calls from the 5' RACE reads in MiXCR, one entry per CDR3 protein. The table includes over 500,000 distinct CDR3 sequences, 15% to 20% detected once. The material sequenced was PBMCs or a T cell subset sorted from them (not recorded which). The receptors shown here come from an adult woman who had mild COVID-19 (a few samples of this study predate the infection). Cell type and time point are not known.

The sample holds one count of this clonotype. The chain carries TRBV6-6 and TRBJ2-5; 8 bases are a match to TRBD2. Germline CDR1 and CDR2: MNHNY and SVGAGI (reference sequence). Germline trimming cut 2 bases from V and 5 bases from J; bases unmatched to any gene: 10. The CDR3 loop spans 16 amino acids. The CDR3 protein is CASSYPSGRGRETQYF. Written as DNA, the CDR3 is TGTGCCAGCAGTTACCCATCCGGGAGGGGAAGGGAGACCCAGTACTTC.

This chain connects TRBV6-9 to TRBJ2-7; the D call may be TRBD1 or TRBD2 (5 bases each). Germline-derived CDR1 and CDR2 are MNHGY and SVAAGI. The CDR3 runs to 18 residues. V gave up 6 bases and J gave up 3 bases, with 27 bases separating them. CDR3 region: CASRSIFPLRDGDYEQYF. The DNA for the CDR3 is TGTGCCAGCAGATCCATTTTCCCCCTCCGGGACGGAGACTACGAGCAGTACTTC.

This clonotype showed up just a few times. The rearrangement links TRBV5-4 to TRBJ1-2; D call uncertain. CDR3 length: 11 residues. Trimming pared 3 bases from V and 6 bases from J, leaving 6 bases between. Germline lookup yields CDR1 SGHNT and CDR2 YYREEE (reference sequence). The CDR3 region is CASSYEDGYTF. The CDR3 DNA is TGTGCCAGCAGCTACGAGGATGGCTACACCTTC.

The chain joins TRBV7-2 to TRBJ1-5, with unresolved D. This CDR3 comprises 12 residues. CDR1 and CDR2 (germline): SGHTA, FQGNSA. Deletions cut 6 bases from V and 6 bases from J, with 9 bases between. CDR3 in amino acids: CASSKDLQPQHF. The CDR3 bases are TGTGCCAGCAGTAAGGACCTTCAGCCCCAGCATTTT.

This clonotype was counted a few times. This chain connects TRBV11-2 to TRBJ2-1; 14 nucleotides match TRBD2. Germline CDR1 reads SGHAT; CDR2 reads FQNNGV. With 2 bases clipped from V and 6 bases from J, the junction kept 3 bases outside the gene matches. CDR3 length: 16 residues. CDR3 loop: CASSLRTSGRFNEQFF. The CDR3 nucleotides are TGTGCCAGCAGCTTAAGGACTAGCGGGAGGTTCAATGAGCAGTTCTTC.

In this sample, this clonotype turned up a few times. V gene TRBV7-2 combines with J gene TRBJ2-1; D not certain. The germline V gene encodes CDR1 SGHTA and CDR2 FQGNSA. The V and J ends lost 5 bases and 2 bases respectively, with 10 bases between them. The CDR3 runs 14 residues. The CDR3 reads CASSKTATYNEQFF. CDR3 nucleotide sequence: TGTGCCAGCAGCAAAACGGCTACCTACAATGAGCAGTTCTTC. Full variable domain (remainder filled in from reference TRBV7-2 and TRBJ2-1): GAGVSQSPSNKVTEKGKDVELRCDPISGHTALYWYRQSLGQGLEFLIYFQGNSAPDKSGLPSDRFSAERTGGSVSTLTIQRTQQEDSAVYLCASSKTATYNEQFFGPGTRLTVL.

CDR3 in DNA: TGTGCCAGCTCACCTCTGGTCCGTCGGATTGAAGCTTTCTTT. Residues: CASSPLVRRIEAFF. V and J are TRBV18 and TRBJ1-1; D is unresolved. This CDR3 region has 14 residues. Between the trimmed V and J ends, which lost 3 bases and 7 bases, there was a span of 15 bases. From germline, CDR1 is KGHSH and CDR2 LQKENI.

V and J are TRBV18 and TRBJ2-7; D not certain. CDR3 length equals 14 residues. V lost 3 bases, J lost 4 bases, and 13 bases lay in between. CDR1 is KGHSH, CDR2 LQKENI, per germline. This CDR3 is CASSPQSDGYEQYF. Written as DNA, the CDR3 is TGTGCCAGCTCACCCCAATCCGACGGATACGAGCAGTACTTC.

The V and J genes are TRBV7-6 and TRBJ2-2; 7 nucleotides align to TRBD1. Trimming removed 0 bases from V and 4 bases from J; junction bases left unmatched: 8. The germline V gene encodes CDR1 SGHVS and CDR2 FNYEAQ. There are 17 residues in the CDR3. CDR3 loop: CASSLAPGRGSTGELFF. For the CDR3, the DNA is TGTGCCAGCAGCTTAGCCCCTGGCAGGGGGAGCACCGGGGAGCTGTTTTTT. Full variable domain (rest looked up from reference TRBV7-6 and TRBJ2-2): GAGVSQSPRYKVTKRGQDVALRCDPISGHVSLYWYRQALGQGPEFLTYFNYEAQQDKSGLPNDRFSAERPEGSISTLTIQRTEQRDSAMYRCASSLAPGRGSTGELFFGEGSRLTVL.

This clonotype came up a few times. The chain recombines TRBV3-1 with TRBJ1-1; D gene uncertain. The CDR3 is 14 amino acids. CDR1 and CDR2 (germline): LGHDT, YNNKEL (reference sequence). Trimming left V 3 bases short and J 0 bases short, with 8 bases between. CDR3 sequence (DNA): TGTGCCAGCAGCCAGGGTAACGTGAACACTGAAGCTTTCTTT. The encoded protein is CASSQGNVNTEAFF. The full variable domain, completed using reference TRBV3-1 and TRBJ1-1, is DTAVSQTPKYLVTQMGNDKSIKCEQNLGHDTMYWYKQDSKKFLKIMFSYNNKELIINETVPNRFSPKSPDKAHLNLHINSLELGDSAVYFCASSQGNVNTEAFFGQGTRLTVV.

V usage is TRBV7-9 and J usage is TRBJ2-6; 7 bases align to TRBD1. After removal of 3 bases from V and 1 base from J, the junction contained 3 bases not matched to a gene. In germline, CDR1 is SEHNR, CDR2 FQNEAQ (reference sequence). CDR3 size: 16 residues. The CDR3 reads CASSFRRGSGANVLTF. The CDR3, as DNA: TGTGCCAGCAGCTTTCGCAGGGGGTCTGGGGCCAACGTCCTGACTTTC.

CDR3 DNA sequence: TGTGCCAGCAGCGCGGGACAGGGAAGGAAGACCCAGTACTTC. As protein: CASSAGQGRKTQYF. The gene calls are TRBV7-2 and TRBJ2-5; TRBD1 aligns across 9 bases. CDR3 length equals 14 residues. V lost 5 bases, J lost 6 bases, and 7 bases stayed unmatched. Germline V gene lookup returns CDR1 SGHTA and CDR2 FQGNSA.

The DNA for the CDR3 is TGTGCCAGCAGCCTACGGGACAGGGGCACAGATACGCAGTATTTT. Residues: CASSLRDRGTDTQYF. The chain joins TRBV4-2 to TRBJ2-3; 9 nucleotides agree with TRBD1. The CDR3 length is 15 residues. In germline, CDR1 is LGHNA, CDR2 YNFKEQ. J gave up 1 base and V 4 bases, and 3 bases lay outside the gene matches.

This chain links TRBV19 with TRBJ1-1; no clear D gene. CDR1 is LNHDA and CDR2 is SQIVND in the germline V gene (reference sequence). This CDR3 has 14 amino acids. V was clipped by 10 bases and J by 6 bases, with 21 bases between them. CDR3 bases: TGTGCCACCACCCCCGTAAGCGGCCGCCCTGAAGCTTTCTTT. Translated: CATTPVSGRPEAFF.

The chain carries TRBV9 and TRBJ2-6, with 8 bases aligning to TRBD1. This CDR3 is built from 18 residues. Germline V gene data show CDR1 as SGDLS and CDR2 as YYNGEE. The V segment lost 1 base and the J segment 1 base; nucleotides outside the gene matches: 7. The CDR3 DNA reads TGTGCCAGCAGCGTAAACAGTCGGACAGGGTCTGGGGCCAACGTCCTGACTTTC. Translation gives CASSVNSRTGSGANVLTF.

This rearrangement joins TRBV5-4 to TRBJ2-7; D perhaps matches TRBD1 (5 bases). Trimming cost V 6 bases and J 3 bases, with 13 bases left between them. The CDR3 consists of 13 residues. From germline, CDR1 is SGHNT and CDR2 YYREEE (reference sequence). CDR3: CASTRTRHYEQYF. Written as DNA, the CDR3 is TGTGCCAGCACCCGGACAAGGCACTACGAGCAGTACTTC.

V gene TRBV12-3 or TRBV12-4 combines with J gene TRBJ1-4, with D perhaps matching TRBD1 (5 bases). The CDR3 runs to 14 residues. V lost 2 bases and J 6 bases, leaving 10 bases between the germline ends. The CDR3 coding sequence is TGTGCCAGCAGTTTAACTGGGACGGATGAAAAACTGTTTTTT. The encoded protein is CASSLTGTDEKLFF.